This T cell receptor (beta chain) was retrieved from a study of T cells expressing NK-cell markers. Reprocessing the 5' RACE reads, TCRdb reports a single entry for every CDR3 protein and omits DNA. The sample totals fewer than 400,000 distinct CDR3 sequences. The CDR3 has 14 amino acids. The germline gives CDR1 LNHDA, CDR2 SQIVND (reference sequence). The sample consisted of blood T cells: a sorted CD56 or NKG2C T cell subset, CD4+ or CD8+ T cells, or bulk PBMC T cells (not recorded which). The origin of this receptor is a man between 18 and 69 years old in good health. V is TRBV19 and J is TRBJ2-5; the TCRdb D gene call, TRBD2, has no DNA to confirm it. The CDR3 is CASSGLIGKETQYF.